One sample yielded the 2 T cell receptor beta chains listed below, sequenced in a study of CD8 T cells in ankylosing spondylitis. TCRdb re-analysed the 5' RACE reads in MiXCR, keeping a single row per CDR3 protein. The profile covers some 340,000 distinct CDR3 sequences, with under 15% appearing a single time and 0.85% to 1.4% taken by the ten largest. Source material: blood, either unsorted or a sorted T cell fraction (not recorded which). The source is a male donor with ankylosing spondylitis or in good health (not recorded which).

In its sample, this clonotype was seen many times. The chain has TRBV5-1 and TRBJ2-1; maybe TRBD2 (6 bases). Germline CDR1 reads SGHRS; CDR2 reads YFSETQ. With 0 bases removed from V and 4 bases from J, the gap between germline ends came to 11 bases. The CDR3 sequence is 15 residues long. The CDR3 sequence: CASSLVAEPYNEQFF. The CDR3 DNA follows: TGCGCCAGCAGCTTGGTAGCGGAGCCTTACAATGAGCAGTTCTTC.

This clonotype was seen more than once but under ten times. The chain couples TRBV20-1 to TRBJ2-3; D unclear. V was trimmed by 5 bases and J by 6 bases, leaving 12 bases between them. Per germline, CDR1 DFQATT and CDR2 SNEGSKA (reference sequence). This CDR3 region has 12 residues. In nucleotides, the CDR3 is TGCAGTGCTTTCTCCTCAACCGATACGCAGTATTTT. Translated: CSAFSSTDTQYF.